These 2 T cell receptor beta chains came from one sample sequenced in a study of cytomegalovirus exposure and HLA in healthy donors. A multiplex PCR was run with 60 Vbeta primers and 13 Jbeta primers. Generated by immunoSEQ multiplex PCR, the TCRdb table keeps only in-frame clones and is missing some. Here the sample spans 130,000 or so clones, roughly 70% being singletons. The sequenced sample was PBMCs. The receptor source for this set is a woman aged 40-49 years in good health and CMV-seropositive.

The rearrangement uses TRBV5-8 and TRBJ1-2, with D possibly being TRBD1 (6 bases). CDR3 size: 11 residues. V shed 4 bases and J shed 12 bases, with 13 bases lying between them. The germline gives CDR1 SGHTS, CDR2 YDEGEE. CDR3 protein: CASSQRQDHTF. The CDR3 DNA is TGTGCCAGCAGCCAACGACAGGATCACACCTTC. The entire variable domain, with the rest obtained from reference TRBV5-8 and TRBJ1-2, is as follows: EAGVTQSPTHLIKTRGQQATLRCSPISGHTSVYWYQQALGLGLQFLLWYDEGEERNRGNFPPRFSGRQFPNYSSELNVNALELEDSALYLCASSQRQDHTFGSGTRLTVV.

J is TRBJ2-3 and V is TRBV7-3; D gene uncertain. The CDR3 is 13 residues long. The germline V gene encodes CDR1 SGHTA and CDR2 FQGTGA. Trimming left V 3 bases short and J 0 bases short, with 4 bases between. The CDR3 loop reads CASSFSSTDTQYF. DNA for the CDR3: TGTGCCAGCAGCTTTTCTAGCACAGATACGCAGTATTTT.